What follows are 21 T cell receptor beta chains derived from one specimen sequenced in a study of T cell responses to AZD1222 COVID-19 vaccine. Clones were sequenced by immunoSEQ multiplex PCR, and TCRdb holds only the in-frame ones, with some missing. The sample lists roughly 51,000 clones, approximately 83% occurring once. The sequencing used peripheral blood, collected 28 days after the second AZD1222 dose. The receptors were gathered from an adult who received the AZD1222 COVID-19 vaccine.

The CDR3 DNA sequence: TGTGCCAGTGAGAACCGGGACAGGGGGAATGGCTACACCTTC. Its translation: CASENRDRGNGYTF. The gene calls are TRBV19 and TRBJ1-2; 11 bases align to TRBD1. After removal of 8 bases from V and 6 bases from J, the junction contained 8 bases not matched to a gene. Germline CDR1 and CDR2: LNHDA and SQIVND (reference sequence). The CDR3 extends over 14 amino acids.

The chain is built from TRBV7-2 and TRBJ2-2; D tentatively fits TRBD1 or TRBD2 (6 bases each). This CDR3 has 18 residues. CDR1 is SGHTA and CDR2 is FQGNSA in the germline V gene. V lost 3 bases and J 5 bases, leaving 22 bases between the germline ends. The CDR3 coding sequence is TGTGCCAGCAGCTTTTCGTTACAGGGACTTGGGATGACCGGGGAGCTGTTTTTT. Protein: CASSFSLQGLGMTGELFF.

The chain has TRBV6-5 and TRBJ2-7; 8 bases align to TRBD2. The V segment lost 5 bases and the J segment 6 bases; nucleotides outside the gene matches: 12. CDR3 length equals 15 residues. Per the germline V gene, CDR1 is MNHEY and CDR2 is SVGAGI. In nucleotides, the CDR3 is TGTGCCAGCAGTCGTAAGCGGGAGCCCGGGGGCGAGCAGTACTTC. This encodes CASSRKREPGGEQYF.

CDR3 coding DNA: TGTGCCAGCAGCTTAGGCGGCGGTTACTCCTCCTACGAGCAGTACTTC. Its translation: CASSLGGGYSSYEQYF. The chain links TRBV7-9 to TRBJ2-7; D is unresolved. Germline V gene lookup returns CDR1 SEHNR and CDR2 FQNEAQ (reference sequence). The CDR3 runs to 16 residues. V was trimmed by 1 base and J by 0 bases, leaving 13 bases between them.

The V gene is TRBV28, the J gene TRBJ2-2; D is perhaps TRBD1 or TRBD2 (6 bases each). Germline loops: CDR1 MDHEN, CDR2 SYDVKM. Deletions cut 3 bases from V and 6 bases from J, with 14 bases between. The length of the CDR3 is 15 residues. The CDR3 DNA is TGTGCCAGCAGTTTGGGGGGCGGCGAACCCGGGGAGCTGTTTTTT. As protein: CASSLGGGEPGELFF. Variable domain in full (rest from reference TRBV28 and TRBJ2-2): DVKVTQSSRYLVKRTGEKVFLECVQDMDHENMFWYRQDPGLGLRLIYFSYDVKMKEKGDIPEGYSVSREKKERFSLILESASTNQTSMYLCASSLGGGEPGELFFGEGSRLTVL.

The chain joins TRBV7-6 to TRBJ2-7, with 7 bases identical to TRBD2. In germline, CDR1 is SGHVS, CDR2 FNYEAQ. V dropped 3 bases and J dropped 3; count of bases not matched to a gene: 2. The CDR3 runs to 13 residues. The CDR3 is CASSLTGGYEQYF. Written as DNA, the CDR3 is TGTGCCAGCAGCTTGACGGGGGGCTACGAGCAGTACTTC.

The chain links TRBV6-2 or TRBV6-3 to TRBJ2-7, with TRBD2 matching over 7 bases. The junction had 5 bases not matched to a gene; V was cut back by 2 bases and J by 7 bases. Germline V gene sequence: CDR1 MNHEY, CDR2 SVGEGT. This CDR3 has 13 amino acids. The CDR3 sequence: CASSYAGALEQYF. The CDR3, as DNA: TGTGCCAGCAGTTACGCGGGAGCGCTAGAGCAGTACTTC.

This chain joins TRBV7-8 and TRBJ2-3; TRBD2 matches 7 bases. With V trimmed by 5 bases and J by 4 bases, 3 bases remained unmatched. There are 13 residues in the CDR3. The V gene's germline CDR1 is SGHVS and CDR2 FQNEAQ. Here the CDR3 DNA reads TGTGCCAGCAGCCGGGAGGTTGCAGATACGCAGTATTTT. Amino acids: CASSREVADTQYF. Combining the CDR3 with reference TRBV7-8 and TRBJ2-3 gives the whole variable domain GAGVSQSPRYKVAKRGQDVALRCDPISGHVSLFWYQQALGQGPEFLTYFQNEAQLDKSGLPSDRFFAERPEGSVSTLKIQRTQQEDSAVYLCASSREVADTQYFGPGTRLTVL.

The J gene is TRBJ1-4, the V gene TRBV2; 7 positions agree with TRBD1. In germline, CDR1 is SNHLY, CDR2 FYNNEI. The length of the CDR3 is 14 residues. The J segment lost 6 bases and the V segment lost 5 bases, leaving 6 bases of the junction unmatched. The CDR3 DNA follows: TGTGCCAGCAGTACTACCGGACAGGATGAAAAACTGTTTTTT. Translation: CASSTTGQDEKLFF.

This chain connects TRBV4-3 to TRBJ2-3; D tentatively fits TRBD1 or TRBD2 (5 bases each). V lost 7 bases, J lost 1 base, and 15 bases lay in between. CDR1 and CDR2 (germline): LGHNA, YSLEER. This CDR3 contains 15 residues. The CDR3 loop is CASILPGPCTDTQYF. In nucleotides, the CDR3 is TGCGCCAGCATCTTACCGGGACCTTGCACAGATACGCAGTATTTT.

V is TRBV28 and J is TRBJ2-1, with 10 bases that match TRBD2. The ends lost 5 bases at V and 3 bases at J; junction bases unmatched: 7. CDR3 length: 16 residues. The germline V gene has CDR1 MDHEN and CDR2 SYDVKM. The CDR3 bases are TGTGCCAGCAGTCAAGCGGGAGGGCGATTCTACAATGAGCAGTTCTTC. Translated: CASSQAGGRFYNEQFF.

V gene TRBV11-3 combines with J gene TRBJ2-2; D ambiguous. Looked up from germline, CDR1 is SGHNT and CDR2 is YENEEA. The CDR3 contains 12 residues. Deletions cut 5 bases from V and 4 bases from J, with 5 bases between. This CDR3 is CASSQFTGELFF. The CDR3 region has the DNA TGTGCCAGCAGCCAGTTCACCGGGGAGCTGTTTTTT.

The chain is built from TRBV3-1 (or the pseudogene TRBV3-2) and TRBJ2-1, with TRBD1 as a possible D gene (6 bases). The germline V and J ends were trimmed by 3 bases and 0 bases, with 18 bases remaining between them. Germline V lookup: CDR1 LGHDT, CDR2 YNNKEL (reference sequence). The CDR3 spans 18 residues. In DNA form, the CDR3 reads TGTGCCAGCAGCCATCCCAGGGGAGAGCGGAGCTCCTACAATGAGCAGTTCTTC. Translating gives CASSHPRGERSSYNEQFF.

CDR3 DNA sequence: TGTGCCAGCAAGGGCCCCAGTGGCTACACCTTC. Protein: CASKGPSGYTF. The V and J genes are TRBV9 and TRBJ1-2; no reliable D call. Per the germline V gene, CDR1 is SGDLS and CDR2 is YYNGEE. CDR3 length: 11 residues. Trimming removed 6 bases from V and 7 bases from J, with 10 bases in between.

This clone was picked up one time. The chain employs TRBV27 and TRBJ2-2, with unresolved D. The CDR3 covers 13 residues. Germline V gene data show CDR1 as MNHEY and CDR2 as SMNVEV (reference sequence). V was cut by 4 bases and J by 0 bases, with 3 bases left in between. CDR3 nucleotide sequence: TGTGCCAGCAGTTCCGCGAACACCGGGGAGCTGTTTTTT. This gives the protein CASSSANTGELFF.

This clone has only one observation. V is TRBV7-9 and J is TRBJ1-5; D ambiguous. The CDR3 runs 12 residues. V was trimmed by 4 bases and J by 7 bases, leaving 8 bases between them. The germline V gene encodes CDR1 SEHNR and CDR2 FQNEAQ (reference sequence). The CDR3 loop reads CASSSGWQPQHF. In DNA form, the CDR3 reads TGTGCCAGCAGCTCGGGCTGGCAGCCCCAGCATTTT.

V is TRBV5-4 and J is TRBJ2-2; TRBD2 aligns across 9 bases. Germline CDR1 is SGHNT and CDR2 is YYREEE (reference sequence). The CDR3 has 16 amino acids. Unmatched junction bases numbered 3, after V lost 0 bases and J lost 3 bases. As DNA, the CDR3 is TGTGCCAGCAGCTTGGCCCAGCGGGGGGACACCGGGGAGCTGTTTTTT. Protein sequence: CASSLAQRGDTGELFF.

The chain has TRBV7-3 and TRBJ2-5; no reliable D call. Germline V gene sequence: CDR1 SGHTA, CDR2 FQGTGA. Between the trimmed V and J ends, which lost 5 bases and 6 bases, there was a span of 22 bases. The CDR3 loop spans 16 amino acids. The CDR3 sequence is CASSPNSDTGLQTQYF. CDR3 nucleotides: TGTGCCAGCAGCCCAAATTCTGACACGGGTTTGCAGACCCAGTACTTC. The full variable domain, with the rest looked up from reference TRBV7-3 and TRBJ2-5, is GAGVSQTPSNKVTEKGKYVELRCDPISGHTALYWYRQSLGQGPEFLIYFQGTGAADDSGLPNDRFFAVRPEGSVSTLKIQRTERGDSAVYLCASSPNSDTGLQTQYFGPGTRLLVL.

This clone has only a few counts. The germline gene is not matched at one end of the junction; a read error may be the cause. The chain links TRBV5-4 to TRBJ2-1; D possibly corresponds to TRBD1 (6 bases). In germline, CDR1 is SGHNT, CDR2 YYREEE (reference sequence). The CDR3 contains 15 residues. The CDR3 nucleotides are TGTGCCAGCAGCTTGGCCGGGACAACAAATACCGTGACGATCTTC. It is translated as CASSLAGTTNTVTIF.

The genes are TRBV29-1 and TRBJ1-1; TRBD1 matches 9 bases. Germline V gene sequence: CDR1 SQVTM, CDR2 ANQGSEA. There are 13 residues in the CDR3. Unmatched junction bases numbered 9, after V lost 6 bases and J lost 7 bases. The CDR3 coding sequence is TGCAGCGTGGCCGGGACAGGGCGAATTGAAGCTTTCTTT. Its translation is CSVAGTGRIEAFF.

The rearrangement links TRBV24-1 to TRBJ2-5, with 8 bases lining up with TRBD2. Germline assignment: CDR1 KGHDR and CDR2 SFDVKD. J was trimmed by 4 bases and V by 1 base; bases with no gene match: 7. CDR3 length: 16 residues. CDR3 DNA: TGTGCCACCAGTGATTTCCGCACGGGGGGGAGAGAGACCCAGTACTTC. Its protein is CATSDFRTGGRETQYF.